The 15 T cell receptor beta chains below come from one sample, sequenced in a study of blood T cell repertoires in COVID-19. TCRdb's copy holds only in-frame clones and misses some; the assay was immunoSEQ multiplex PCR. The table includes about 200,000 clones, approximately 86% detected once. Sequencing used PBMCs or T cells enriched from blood (not recorded which). The receptor source for this set is a woman in her twenties or thirties who had recovered from COVID-19.

This chain links TRBV24-1 with TRBJ2-1; TRBD1 matches at 7 bases. Trimming cost V 4 bases and J 4 bases; bases outside gene matches: 9. In germline, CDR1 is KGHDR, CDR2 SFDVKD. This CDR3 has 16 amino acids. CDR3 in amino acids: CATSDSSGTVYNEQFF. The CDR3 coding sequence is TGTGCCACCAGTGACTCGTCCGGGACAGTATACAATGAGCAGTTCTTC.

The J gene is TRBJ2-1, the V gene TRBV7-2; 16 nucleotides match TRBD2. In germline, CDR1 is SGHTA, CDR2 FQGNSA. J gave up 7 bases and V 5 bases, and 11 bases lay outside the gene matches. This CDR3 contains 18 residues. This chain's CDR3 is CASSPSGLAGGPENEQFF. CDR3 in DNA: TGTGCCAGCAGCCCGTCGGGACTAGCGGGGGGGCCGGAAAATGAGCAGTTCTTC.

V gene TRBV3-1 (or the pseudogene TRBV3-2) combines with J gene TRBJ1-4; 7 bases fit TRBD1. The CDR3 is 16 residues long. Trimming removed 4 bases from V and 0 bases from J; junction bases left unmatched: 5. Germline V gene sequence: CDR1 LGHDT, CDR2 YNNKEL (reference sequence). As DNA, the CDR3 is TGTGCCAGCAGCCGTCGACAGGGTGCAACTAATGAAAAACTGTTTTTT. Translated: CASSRRQGATNEKLFF.

The chain joins TRBV2 to TRBJ2-7; D might be TRBD2 (6 bases). The CDR3 extends over 15 amino acids. Germline-derived CDR1 and CDR2 are SNHLY and FYNNEI. V was pared by 3 bases and J by 1 base, with 13 bases between. The CDR3 coding sequence is TGTGCCAGCAGTGACTACGGGGGAGAGTCCTACGAGCAGTACTTC. It translates to CASSDYGGESYEQYF.

The gene calls are TRBV7-2 and TRBJ1-1, with D maybe TRBD1 (6 bases). Germline-derived CDR1 and CDR2 are SGHTA and FQGNSA. With 4 bases removed from V and 11 bases from J, the gap between germline ends came to 14 bases. CDR3 length equals 12 residues. CDR3 residues: CASSYWDNKAFF. CDR3 DNA sequence: TGTGCCAGCAGCTATTGGGACAACAAGGCTTTCTTT.

The count of this clone is one. V usage is TRBV19 and J usage is TRBJ1-5, with D perhaps matching TRBD1 (6 bases). The CDR3 contains 18 residues. Germline V CDR1 and CDR2: LNHDA, SQIVND (reference sequence). V was pared by 4 bases and J by 0 bases, with 19 bases between. The CDR3 here is CASSKNREATYSNQPQHF. The CDR3 DNA is TGTGCCAGTAGTAAGAACAGGGAAGCGACCTATAGCAATCAGCCCCAGCATTTT.

This clone was counted once. CDR3 nucleotides: TGTGCCAGCAGCAAAGAGATACGGGAGAGGCGGGATTCACCCCTCCACTTT. It yields the protein CASSKEIRERRDSPLHF. This rearrangement joins TRBV21-1 to TRBJ1-6. TRBV21-1 is tagged as a pseudogene. CDR3 length equals 17 residues.

The chain joins TRBV6-5 to TRBJ2-7, with 9 bases matching TRBD2. Germline V gene data show CDR1 as MNHEY and CDR2 as SVGAGI. Losses at the gene ends were 2 bases for V and 6 bases for J; bases not matched to a gene: 11. This CDR3 region has 16 residues. The CDR3 region is CASSYARGGAFLEQYF. For the CDR3, the DNA is TGTGCCAGCAGTTACGCCCGCGGGGGGGCCTTCCTCGAGCAGTACTTC.

The chain has TRBV6-2 or TRBV6-3 and TRBJ2-2; TRBD2 matches at 8 bases. The CDR3 length is 17 residues. Germline loops: CDR1 MNHEY, CDR2 SVGEGT. V dropped 5 bases and J dropped 6; count of bases not matched to a gene: 14. CDR3 sequence: CASSEGLVAPLAGELFF. DNA of the CDR3: TGTGCCAGCAGTGAGGGACTAGTAGCGCCATTGGCCGGGGAGCTGTTTTTT.

This chain uses TRBV19 with TRBJ2-3; the match to TRBD2 covers 10 bases. CDR3 length equals 16 residues. In germline, CDR1 is LNHDA, CDR2 SQIVND (reference sequence). V trimming: 1 base; J trimming: 2 bases; junction bases outside the gene matches: 3. CDR3 amino acids: CASSIGLAGLTDTQYF. The CDR3 region has the DNA TGTGCCAGTAGTATAGGACTAGCGGGCCTCACAGATACGCAGTATTTT.

The rearrangement uses TRBV4-2 and TRBJ2-2; 12 nucleotides agree with TRBD2. After removal of 1 base from V and 9 bases from J, the junction contained 12 bases not matched to a gene. Germline V CDR1 and CDR2: LGHNA, YNFKEQ. The CDR3 contains 18 residues. In DNA, the CDR3 is TGTGCCAGCAGCCAAGCCCCTCTAGCGGGGGGGCCAAGCCGGGAGCTGTTTTTT. Protein: CASSQAPLAGGPSRELFF.

This chain connects TRBV14 to TRBJ2-7; D uncertain. This CDR3 contains 11 residues. Trimming shortened V by 4 bases and J by 6 bases, and 7 bases separated the two germline ends. From germline, CDR1 is SGHDN and CDR2 FVKESK. CDR3 in amino acids: CASSLTSEQYF. CDR3 bases: TGTGCCAGCAGCCTGACAAGCGAGCAGTACTTC.

The V call is TRBV24-1, the J call TRBJ2-1, with 8 bases fitting TRBD1. V was pared by 0 bases and J by 8 bases, with 5 bases of the junction left unmatched. The germline V gene encodes CDR1 KGHDR and CDR2 SFDVKD. The CDR3 consists of 15 residues. The CDR3, as DNA: TGTGCCACCAGTGATTTGTCAGGGGGCGAAGATGAGCAGTTCTTC. Translating gives CATSDLSGGEDEQFF.

The J gene is TRBJ1-1, the V gene TRBV11-2; D is ambiguous. Germline CDR1 is SGHAT and CDR2 is FQNNGV. CDR3 size: 11 residues. Trimming took 5 bases from V and 6 from J, leaving 7 bases between them. This chain's CDR3 is CASSLGSEAFF. DNA of the CDR3: TGTGCCAGCAGCCTCGGTTCTGAAGCTTTCTTT.

The chain employs TRBV12-3 or TRBV12-4 and TRBJ1-6; D call uncertain. V was clipped by 3 bases and J by 10 bases, with 7 bases between them. The CDR3 runs 12 residues. The CDR3: CASSLRLSPLHF. The CDR3, as DNA: TGTGCCAGCAGTTTGCGGTTATCACCCCTCCACTTT.